The rows below give T cell receptor beta chains drawn from one sample of a study of T cell responses to AZD1222 COVID-19 vaccine. Sequenced by immunoSEQ multiplex PCR; TCRdb stores in-frame clones only, minus some. The profile shows under 200,000 clones, about nine tenths of them singletons. Sample: peripheral blood, taken on day 0 of AZD1222 vaccination. The receptors stem from an adult in good health. CDR3s include the opening cysteine and the closing phenylalanine or tryptophan. The order of the fields is V gene, CDR3 protein.

V: TRBV28
CDR3: CASSFNGDNQPQHF

V: TRBV7-9
CDR3: CASSLAGSVYGYTF

V: TRBV11-2
CDR3: CASSLALRPNEQFF

V: TRBV5-1
CDR3: CASSPTSGRAYNEQFF

V: TRBV7-3
CDR3: CASSSTGTGDEQYF

V: TRBV9
CDR3: CASSVGSGDDGYTF

V: TRBV7-9
CDR3: CASSSGGAREAFF

V: TRBV14
CDR3: CASSQEWHEQYF

V: TRBV27
CDR3: CASSFQGANEKLFF

V: TRBV5-4
CDR3: CASSGGTSTEQYF

V: TRBV7-9
CDR3: CASSLRAFEEQYF

V: TRBV28
CDR3: CASSLLVDGSGANVLTF

V: TRBV7-2
CDR3: CASSIPGQGRTGANVLTF

V: TRBV2
CDR3: CASHPGQGSGEQYF

V: TRBV10-3
CDR3: CAISDKTGGGGYTF